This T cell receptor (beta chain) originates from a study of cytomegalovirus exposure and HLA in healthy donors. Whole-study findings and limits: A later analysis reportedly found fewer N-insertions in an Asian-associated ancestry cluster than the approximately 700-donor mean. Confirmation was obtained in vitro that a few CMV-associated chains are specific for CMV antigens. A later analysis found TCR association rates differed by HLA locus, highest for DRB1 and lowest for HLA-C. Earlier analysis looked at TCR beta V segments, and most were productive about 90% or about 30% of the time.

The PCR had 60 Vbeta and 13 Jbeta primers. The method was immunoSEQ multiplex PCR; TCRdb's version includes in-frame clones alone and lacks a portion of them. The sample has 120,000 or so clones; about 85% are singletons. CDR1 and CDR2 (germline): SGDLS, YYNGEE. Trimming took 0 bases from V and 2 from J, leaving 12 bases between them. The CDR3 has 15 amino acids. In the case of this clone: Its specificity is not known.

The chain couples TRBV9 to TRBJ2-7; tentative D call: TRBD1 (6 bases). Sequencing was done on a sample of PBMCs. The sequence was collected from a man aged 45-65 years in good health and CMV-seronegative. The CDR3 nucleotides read TGTGCCAGCAGCGTAGGTCAGGGGTCCACCTACGAGCAGTACTTC. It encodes CASSVGQGSTYEQYF. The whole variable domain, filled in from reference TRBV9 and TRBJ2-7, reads DSGVTQTPKHLITATGQRVTLRCSPRSGDLSVYWYQQSLDQGLQFLIQYYNGEERAKGNILERFSAQQFPDLHSELNLSSLELGDSALYFCASSVGQGSTYEQYFGPGTRLTVT.